The TCR beta chain described here comes from a study of T cell responses to AZD1222 COVID-19 vaccine (dated by TCRdb to the early 2020s). A note on the overall study: AZD1222 recipients whose second dose came at about 4 weeks and those whose second dose came at about 12 weeks were combined into one group, since spike-specific TCR depth and breadth did not differ between the two schedules. Trial participants were enrolled by age into subgroups of 18-55, 56-69 and 70-plus years, and about 150, 27 and 61 TCR-sequenced participants, respectively, were included in these subgroups. TCR sequencing was performed for fewer than 250 trial participants, of whom about 200 were given two doses of AZD1222 and 26 were given two doses of MenACWY control vaccine.

For this clone: The clone's antigen remains unknown. Base quality data are lacking; no much larger clone is found one base away.

What the authors observed across the whole study: Only five to seven AZD1222 recipients were SARS-CoV-2 seropositive at baseline, limiting conclusions about previously exposed vaccinees. No day 14 peak-response samples were available, so repertoires were characterized only after the peak T cell response. The 56-69-year group was small, and its depth increase did not reach significance, likely because of low power. Nearly half of unique spike-specific TCRs reportedly recognized epitopes outside regions mutated in the B.1.351 and B.1.1.7 variants. CD4 TCRs associated with the vaccine covered the entire spike protein, and the dominant responses were in regions 160-218 and 743-854. Spike-specific TCR breadth and depth rose significantly after two AZD1222 doses compared with day 0 and with MenACWY recipients. Most participants were white British and females outnumbered males, and the authors suggested that clonal diversity may have been underestimated.

Per the germline V gene, SGHRS is the CDR1 and YFSETQ is the CDR2. Trimming leaves V shorter by 4 bases and J shorter by 5 bases, with the junction holding 6 bases beyond the gene matches. Measured from the cysteine to the phenylalanine, the CDR3 is 14 residues long. The CDR3 DNA has 42 bases and is translated from base 1. Read against the paper, the sample's time point label means: baseline before first vaccination. Samples from vaccinated people were obtained from the UK trials COV001 and COV002, which included a single-blind randomized controlled phase 2/3 trial of AZD1222 (ChAdOx1 nCoV-19) in healthy adults. For TCRbeta chain sequencing, PBMC samples were collected from trial participants at day 0 and at day 28 after the second dose. The CDR3 regions of human TCRbeta chains were subjected to immunosequencing. Per the authors' processing: TCRs in the repertoires were matched against a reference library of SARS-CoV-2-specific TCRs that had been generated with the MIRA antigen-specificity platform. Breadth was defined as the fraction of unique TCRs that were SARS-CoV-2-associated. Depth was defined as the fraction of total T cells that were SARS-CoV-2-associated. Using the MIRA data, each spike-specific TCR was mapped to the spike region that the TCR reacts to and placed in a CD4 or CD8 class. Log10-transformed breadth and depth values were compared by one-way ANOVA with Sidak's multiple comparisons tests. Imported from immuneACCESS, the table was reduced by TCRdb to in-frame sequences with V and J called. These copies leave out some clones; in studies compared against another copy, an unresolved V gene accounts for under half, and the cause of the remainder is not known. V and J calls and clone size are copied from that table; D and trimming were computed from the DNA. Present in this sample are about 93,000 clones, about 86% of which were seen just once. In total, the top ten clones hold more than 7% of the sample.

In this chain, TRBV5-1 is recombined with TRBJ1-5; TRBD1 lines up with 7 middle nucleotides. This sequence was found in an adult in good health. The starting material was peripheral blood, obtained on day 0 of AZD1222 vaccination. The DNA sequence reads TGCGCCAGCAGCCCGACAGGGCTCGATCAGCCCCAGCATTTT. The encoded protein is CASSPTGLDQPQHF.